This TCR beta chain appears in the sequencing data of a study of blood T cells in healthy people across ages. The CDR3 loop spans 13 amino acids. V was shortened by 10 bases and J by 5 bases, with 17 bases between the two germline ends. Germline V gene sequence: CDR1 MNHNS, CDR2 SASEGT. Healthy Caucasian individuals from Russia aged about 6 to 100 served as donors. Then a second PCR, running about 7 to 11 cycles, was carried out with a sample-barcoded 5' primer and a J-beta primer mix. TCRdb ran MiXCR on the 5' RACE reads and lists one entry per CDR3 protein. In the table there are 650,000 to 800,000 distinct CDR3 sequences, 40% to 50% of which are singletons.

Specimen: blood. The rearrangement joins TRBV6-1 to TRBJ2-5; TRBD2 might be the D (5 bases). This clonotype originated in a man between 60 and 70 years old in good health. The CDR3 reads CATSRGIKETQYF. CDR3 DNA: TGTGCCACCTCTCGGGGTATCAAGGAGACCCAGTACTTC.